This is a list of T cell receptor beta chains from one sample in a study of cytomegalovirus exposure and HLA in healthy donors. Assay: immunoSEQ multiplex PCR; the TCRdb copy retains only in-frame clones and omits some. The repertoire holds 150,000 to 200,000 clones, with 75% as singletons. The material sequenced was PBMCs. Source of these receptors: a male donor in good health and CMV-seronegative. The CDR3 runs from the conserved cysteine through the conserved F or W. Each record gives: V gene, J gene, clone size, D gene, CDR3 protein, CDR3 DNA. A D gene is named only where the DNA matches it firmly. Only part of the rows carry a size: once, few, many, or a class if the clone is expanded.

TRBV2	TRBJ2-7	once	TRBD2	CASSAEAGGRNEQYF	TGTGCCAGCAGCGCAGAAGCGGGAGGGCGTAACGAGCAGTACTTC
TRBV5-1	TRBJ2-5	-	-	CASSFDPFRGFQETQYF	TGCGCCAGCAGCTTCGACCCGTTCAGGGGTTTCCAAGAGACCCAGTACTTC
TRBV19	TRBJ1-2	-	-	CASSTTTAYGYTF	TGTGCCAGTAGTACCACGACAGCCTATGGCTACACCTTC
TRBV30	TRBJ2-7	once	-	CAWSNQGSYEQYF	TGTGCCTGGAGTAACCAGGGTTCCTACGAGCAGTACTTC
TRBV30	TRBJ1-5	-	TRBD1	CAWSVRGTGNQPQHF	TGTGCCTGGAGTGTAAGAGGGACAGGCAATCAGCCCCAGCATTTT
TRBV6-5	TRBJ1-5	-	-	CASSLQSHQPQHF	TGTGCCAGCAGTTTGCAGTCCCATCAGCCCCAGCATTTT
TRBV6-1	TRBJ2-7	-	-	CASRGSGHNIYEQYF	TGTGCCAGCAGGGGTTCGGGACATAACATTTACGAGCAGTACTTC
TRBV19	TRBJ1-2	-	TRBD1	CASSILSEGAQGYTF	TGTGCCAGTAGTATCTTGTCGGAGGGGGCGCAGGGCTACACCTTC
TRBV28	TRBJ2-6	-	-	CASSLWGRGSPGANVLTF	TGTGCCAGCAGTTTATGGGGCAGGGGTTCTCCCGGGGCCAACGTCCTGACTTTC
TRBV30	TRBJ2-1	-	-	CAWSPRNSYNEQFF	TGTGCCTGGAGTCCGCGAAACTCCTACAATGAGCAGTTCTTC
TRBV7-8	TRBJ2-2	once	TRBD2	CASSQGLAGVPGELFF	TGTGCCAGCAGCCAAGGACTAGCGGGAGTCCCCGGGGAGCTGTTTTTT
TRBV5-6	TRBJ1-1	few	-	CASSLGGVGTEAFF	TGTGCCAGCAGCTTGGGGGGGGTTGGCACTGAAGCTTTCTTT
TRBV7-3	TRBJ1-6	-	TRBD1	CASSYQGQGRSPLHF	TGTGCCAGCAGCTACCAGGGACAGGGGAGGTCACCCCTCCACTTT
TRBV7-8	TRBJ1-5	few	TRBD1	CASSSSDRDQPQHF	TGTGCCAGCAGCTCCTCGGACAGGGACCAGCCCCAGCATTTT
TRBV7-2	TRBJ1-1	-	-	CASSLQLNTEAFF	TGTGCCAGCAGCTTACAATTGAACACTGAAGCTTTCTTT
TRBV7-9	TRBJ2-1	-	TRBD1	CASTRRDRAEQFF	TGTGCCAGCACCCGCCGGGACAGGGCCGAGCAGTTCTTC
TRBV7-7	TRBJ1-1	few	-	CASSTGRNTEAFF	TGTGCCAGCAGCACAGGGAGGAACACTGAAGCTTTCTTT
TRBV10-3	TRBJ2-7	-	TRBD2	CAISSTSPQKYEQYF	TGTGCCATCAGCTCGACTAGCCCGCAAAAATACGAGCAGTACTTC
TRBV2	TRBJ1-5	-	-	CASNRGTQPQHF	TGTGCCAGCAACCGGGGAACACAGCCCCAGCATTTT
TRBV15	TRBJ2-3	-	-	CATGPLDTQYF	TGTGCCACCGGGCCACTAGATACGCAGTATTTT